Included here is one T cell receptor beta chain sequence, with context. The naive CD8 libraries originated from between roughly 20,000 and 1,100,000 sorted cells and drew on 10%, 30% or 50% RNA. Sorting isolated naive CD8 T cells as CD8+CD4-CCR7+CD45RA+ events. Each CDR3 protein gets one entry after TCRdb re-called the PCR reads with MiXCR. In the table there are some 65,000 distinct CDR3 sequences, less than 20% of which are singletons. The data belong to a study of molecular identifiers for immune sequencing clone quantification. J lost 1 base, V lost 5 bases, and 9 bases had no gene match. Germline values: CDR1 SGHAT, CDR2 FQNNGV. The CDR3 length is 16 residues.

The TCR was taken from a human donor in good health. Some libraries in this study had Jurkat cell RNA spiked in. Sequencing input: naive CD8+ T cells from blood, with Jurkat cell RNA spiked in. Subset here: FACS-sorted CD8+CD4-CCR7+CD45RA+ naive T cells. J is TRBJ2-3 and V is TRBV11-2, with 7 bases matching TRBD1. The CDR3 here is CASSQATTGGTDTQYF. The DNA for the CDR3 is TGTGCCAGCAGCCAAGCAACTACAGGGGGCACAGATACGCAGTATTTT.